This TCR beta chain was captured by sequencing in a study of tumor-infiltrating lymphocytes in primary liver carcinoma. Study in general: The neoplasms were of stage T1-T3 N0M0, with dimensions of 4.2 to 10 cm across. Study-level points and caveats: Tumors carried a top-250-clone fraction significantly exceeding that of blood (p = 0.039). Pairs of tumor regions overlapped more than tumor-adjacent and tumor-blood pairs did.

Bulk tissue was left unsorted, and RNA and DNA were co-extracted from about 21-30 mg of it. The cohort consisted of patients whose primary liver carcinoma was surgically resected. Starting material of about 450 ng total RNA yielded TCR beta cDNA via a constant-region primer. Libraries of TCR beta came from three nested multiplex PCR rounds with slightly modified ARM-PCR. TRBV1-TRBV30 forward and Cbeta reverse primers drove the first two roughly 10-cycle rounds. Using its own MiXCR run on the multiplex PCR reads, TCRdb lists one record per CDR3 protein. This sample yields fewer than 70,000 distinct CDR3 sequences, of which less than 75% are seen a single time; approximately 50% belongs to the top ten. Trimming took off 7 bases at V and 4 bases at J, with 13 bases between the two ends. The CDR3 loop spans 12 amino acids. Germline V gene data show CDR1 as SQVTM and CDR2 as ANQGSEA. This clonotype was picked up one time. No antigen is known for it. Since a much larger clone is just one base distant, this may be a read error.

Material for sequencing was liver tumor tissue from sampling region 2. Subset specified: tumor region T2, inferior pole. The V gene is TRBV29-1, the J gene TRBJ1-1, with unresolved D. This TCR came from a man between 35 and 55 years old with primary liver carcinoma and hepatitis B virus infection. The CDR3 DNA sequence: TGCAGCGCACGACCAGAAGTCACTGAAGCTTTCTTT. As protein: CSARPEVTEAFF.